This TCR beta chain was identified in a study of blood T cell repertoires in COVID-19. Study information: The analysed material was cDNA or gDNA that came from T cells, B-cell-depleted T cells, or PBMCs.

Germline CDR1 and CDR2: SGHRS and YFSETQ. This CDR3 has 14 residues. After removal of 0 bases from V and 4 bases from J, the junction contained 0 bases not matched to a gene. Per the study methods: Nucleated cell counts were estimated from reference gene primer amplification. TCRdb keeps only in-frame clones here, not all; method: immunoSEQ multiplex PCR. The V and J calls and clone size were taken over from that table, and D and trimming were inferred from the DNA. The sample records about 210,000 clones, over 70% being singletons. This sequence originates from a man aged 50-59 years with active or convalescent COVID-19. What was sequenced was peripheral blood. The gene calls are TRBV5-1 and TRBJ2-3, with 9 bases lining up with TRBD1. The DNA for the CDR3 is TGCGCCAGCAGCTTGGGACAGGGGGCAGATACGCAGTATTTT. As protein: CASSLGQGADTQYF.